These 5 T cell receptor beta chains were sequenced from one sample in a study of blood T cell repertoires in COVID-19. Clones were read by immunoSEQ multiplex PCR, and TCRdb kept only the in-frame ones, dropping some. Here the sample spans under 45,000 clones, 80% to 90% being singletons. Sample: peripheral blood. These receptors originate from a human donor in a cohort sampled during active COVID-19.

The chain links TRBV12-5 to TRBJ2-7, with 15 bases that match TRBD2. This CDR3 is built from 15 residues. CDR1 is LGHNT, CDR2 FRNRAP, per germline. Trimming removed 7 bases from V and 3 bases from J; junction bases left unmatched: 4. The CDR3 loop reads CASAKGLAGGYEQYF. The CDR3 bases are TGTGCTAGTGCCAAGGGACTAGCGGGGGGCTACGAGCAGTACTTC.

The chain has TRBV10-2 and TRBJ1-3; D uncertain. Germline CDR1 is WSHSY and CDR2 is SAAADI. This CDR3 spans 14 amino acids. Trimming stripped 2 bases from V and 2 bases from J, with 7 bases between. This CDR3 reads CASSEGGAGNTIYF. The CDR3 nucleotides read TGCGCCAGCAGTGAGGGAGGAGCTGGAAACACCATATATTTT.

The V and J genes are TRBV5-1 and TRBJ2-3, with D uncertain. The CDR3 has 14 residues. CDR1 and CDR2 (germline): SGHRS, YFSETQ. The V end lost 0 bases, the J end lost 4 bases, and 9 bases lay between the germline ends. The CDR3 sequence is CASSLEHLADTQYF. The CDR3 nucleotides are TGCGCCAGCAGCTTGGAGCACTTGGCAGATACGCAGTATTTT.

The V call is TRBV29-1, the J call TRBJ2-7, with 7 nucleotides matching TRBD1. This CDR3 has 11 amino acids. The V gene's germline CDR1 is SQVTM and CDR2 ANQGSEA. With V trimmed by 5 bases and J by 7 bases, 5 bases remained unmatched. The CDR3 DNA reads TGCAGCGTTTGGGACAGCTTGGAGCAGTACTTC. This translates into CSVWDSLEQYF.

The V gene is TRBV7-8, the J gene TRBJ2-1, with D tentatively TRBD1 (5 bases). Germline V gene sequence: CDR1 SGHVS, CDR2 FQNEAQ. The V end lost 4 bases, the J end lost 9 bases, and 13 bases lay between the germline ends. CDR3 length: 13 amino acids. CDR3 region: CASSSQGYGEQFF. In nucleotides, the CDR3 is TGTGCCAGCAGCTCCCAGGGATATGGTGAGCAGTTCTTC.